This record covers a single T cell receptor beta chain. What it binds is not known. This entry belongs to a study of blood T cells in healthy people across ages. General study results and limits: The lack of PBMC sorting stopped any conclusive naive versus antigen-experienced comparison.

Trimming removed 1 base from V and 1 base from J; junction bases left unmatched: 8. CDR1 is SGHTA and CDR2 is FQGNSA in the germline V gene. The length of the CDR3 is 19 residues. It was with a sample-barcoded 5' primer and a J-beta primer mix that a second PCR of roughly 7 to 12 cycles was run. From the 5' RACE reads, TCRdb called clonotypes with MiXCR, one entry per CDR3 protein. This sample carries 380,000 or so distinct CDR3 sequences, roughly half of them seen once, and the ten largest clones take under 65%. This TCR came from a man in his sixties in good health. Sequencing used blood. The chain has TRBV7-2 and TRBJ2-2; 11 bases are a match to TRBD1. The CDR3, as DNA: TGTGCCAGCAGCTTAGTCTCCGGACAGGGGGCTTTGAACACCGGGGAGCTGTTTTTT. It specifies CASSLVSGQGALNTGELFF.